This entry concerns a single T cell receptor beta chain. Sequence at one end of the junction differs from germline and may be a read error. The data derive from a study of cytomegalovirus exposure and HLA in healthy donors. In the PCR, 60 Vbeta and 13 Jbeta primers were used. Method: immunoSEQ multiplex PCR; TCRdb's copy keeps in-frame clones and lacks some. The data contain 100,000 to 120,000 clones, less than 85% of them singletons. Germline V CDR1 and CDR2: LNHDA, SQIVND (reference sequence). The CDR3 covers 17 residues. The rearrangement uses TRBV19 and TRBJ2-6; TRBD1 is a possible D gene (5 bases). The origin of this receptor is a man aged 35-49 years in good health and CMV-seropositive. The sequenced sample consisted of PBMCs. CDR3 coding DNA: TGTGCCAGTAGTATTCCCGGCAAACCCTCTGGGGCCAACGGCCTGACTTTC. Translating gives CASSIPGKPSGANGLTF.